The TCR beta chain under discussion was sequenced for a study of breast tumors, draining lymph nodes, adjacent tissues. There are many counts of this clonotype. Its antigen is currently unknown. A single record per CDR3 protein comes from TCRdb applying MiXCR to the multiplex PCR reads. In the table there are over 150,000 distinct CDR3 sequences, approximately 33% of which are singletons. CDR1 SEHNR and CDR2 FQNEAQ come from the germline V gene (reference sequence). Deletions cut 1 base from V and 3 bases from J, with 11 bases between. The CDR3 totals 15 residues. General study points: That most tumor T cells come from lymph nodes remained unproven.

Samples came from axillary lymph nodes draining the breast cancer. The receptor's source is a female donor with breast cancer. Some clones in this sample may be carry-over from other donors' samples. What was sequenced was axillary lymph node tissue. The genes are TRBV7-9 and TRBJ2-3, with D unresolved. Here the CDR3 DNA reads TGTGCCAGCAGCTTAGTGGGTCCCTCTACAGATACGCAGTATTTT. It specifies CASSLVGPSTDTQYF.